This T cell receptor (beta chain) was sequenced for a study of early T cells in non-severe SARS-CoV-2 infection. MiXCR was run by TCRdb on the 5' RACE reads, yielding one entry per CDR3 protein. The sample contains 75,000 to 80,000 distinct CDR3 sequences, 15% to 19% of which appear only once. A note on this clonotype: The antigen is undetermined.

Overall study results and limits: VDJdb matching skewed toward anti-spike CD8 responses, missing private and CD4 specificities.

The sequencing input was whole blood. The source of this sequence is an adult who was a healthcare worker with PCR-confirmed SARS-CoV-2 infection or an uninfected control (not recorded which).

The DNA of the CDR3 is TGTGCCAGTGGCACCGGGGAGCTGTTTTTT. This encodes CASGTGELFF. This sequence joins TRBV19 and TRBJ2-2; D remains unclear. V gave up 8 bases and J gave up 4 bases, with 2 bases separating them. This CDR3 is built from 10 residues. Looked up from germline, CDR1 is LNHDA and CDR2 is SQIVND (reference sequence).